One sample yielded the 21 T cell receptor beta chains listed below, sequenced in a study of long-term antiretroviral therapy in people with HIV. Sequencing used immunoSEQ v3.0 at survey level. The assay was immunoSEQ multiplex PCR, and TCRdb's table has in-frame clones only and misses some. Here the sample spans roughly 10,000 clones, around 80% being singletons. Sample: unsorted PBMCs, taken 1.8 years after starting antiretroviral therapy. These receptors were obtained from a man aged 40-49 years with HIV.

This chain connects TRBV15 to TRBJ2-1; D is unresolved. With 1 base removed from V and 3 bases from J, the gap between germline ends came to 10 bases. This CDR3 has 15 amino acids. Germline V gene data show CDR1 as LNHNV and CDR2 as YYDKDF (reference sequence). In DNA, the CDR3 is TGTGCCACCAGCAGAGGTGGGTCTGGCTACAATGAGCAGTTCTTC. Translating gives CATSRGGSGYNEQFF.

Concerning this clone itself: The same CDR3 is also encoded by other DNA sequences in this sample. This rearrangement joins TRBV28 to TRBJ1-5; D is ambiguous. The CDR3 length is 12 residues. V lost 5 bases and J lost 2, with 4 bases in between. CDR1 and CDR2 (germline): MDHEN, SYDVKM. The CDR3: CASSRGNQPQHF. For the CDR3, the DNA is TGTGCCAGCAGTCGGGGCAATCAGCCCCAGCATTTT.

The gene calls are TRBV5-1 and TRBJ2-4; weak D call: TRBD1 (5 bases). V shed 7 bases and J shed 0 bases, with 11 bases lying between them. CDR1 is SGHRS and CDR2 is YFSETQ in the germline V gene. This CDR3 is 14 amino acids long. DNA of the CDR3: TGCGCCAGCGCCGACAGTTTAGCCAAAAACATTCAGTACTTC. This sequence encodes CASADSLAKNIQYF. Variable domain in full (rest from reference TRBV5-1 and TRBJ2-4): KAGVTQTPRYLIKTRGQQVTLSCSPISGHRSVSWYQQTPGQGLQFLFEYFSETQRNKGNFPGRFSGRQFSNSRSEMNVSTLELGDSALYLCASADSLAKNIQYFGAGTRLSVL.

The chain couples TRBV30 to TRBJ2-7, with 11 nucleotides matching TRBD2. Looked up from germline, CDR1 is GTSNPN and CDR2 is SVGIG (reference sequence). Trimming removed 7 bases from V and 2 bases from J; junction bases left unmatched: 7. The CDR3 covers 14 residues. The CDR3 DNA sequence: TGTGCCTCCAATAGCGGGAGGGCAACCTACGAGCAGTACTTC. Translation gives CASNSGRATYEQYF.

The rearrangement joins TRBV5-1 to TRBJ2-7; possibly TRBD1 or TRBD2 for D (5 bases each). CDR1 and CDR2 (germline): SGHRS, YFSETQ. V lost 4 bases to trimming and J lost 9 bases, with 23 bases between them. The length of the CDR3 is 15 residues. CDR3 residues: CASSQLQDPAGGQYF. In DNA, the CDR3 is TGCGCCAGCAGCCAACTACAGGACCCTGCGGGCGGGCAGTACTTC.

The chain uses TRBV6-5 and TRBJ2-1, with D perhaps matching TRBD2 (6 bases). CDR1 MNHEY and CDR2 SVGAGI come from the germline V gene. The CDR3 spans 12 residues. V was trimmed by 6 bases and J by 10 bases, leaving 13 bases between them. The CDR3 DNA reads TGTGCCAGCAGCGGAGGGGCAGGCGAGCAGTTCTTC. This codes for CASSGGAGEQFF.

The rearrangement joins TRBV29-1 to TRBJ2-1, with 11 nucleotides matching TRBD2. This CDR3 contains 16 residues. Germline V gene data show CDR1 as SQVTM and CDR2 as ANQGSEA. V shed 3 bases and J 0 bases; nucleotides not matched to a gene: 4. The CDR3 sequence is CSVEGLADGSYNEQFF. The CDR3 region has the DNA TGCAGCGTTGAGGGACTAGCGGACGGCTCCTACAATGAGCAGTTCTTC.

The chain couples TRBV30 to TRBJ2-7, with D unclear. This CDR3 region has 15 residues. Germline CDR1 and CDR2: GTSNPN and SVGIG (reference sequence). Trimming took 1 base from V and 0 from J, leaving 13 bases between them. The chain's CDR3 is CAWSGATRSSYEQYF. CDR3 bases: TGTGCCTGGAGTGGGGCGACAAGGAGCTCCTACGAGCAGTACTTC.

The chain is built from TRBV30 and TRBJ2-1; D gene uncertain. This CDR3 comprises 11 residues. Trimming cost V 0 bases and J 8 bases, with 5 bases left between them. Germline CDR1 is GTSNPN and CDR2 is SVGIG (reference sequence). In DNA form, the CDR3 reads TGTGCCTGGAGTGTTCGGGATGAGCAGTTCTTC. Its translation: CAWSVRDEQFF.

V is TRBV27 and J is TRBJ1-1; no firm D call. The CDR3 length is 12 residues. Germline V gene lookup returns CDR1 MNHEY and CDR2 SMNVEV (reference sequence). Trimming took off 7 bases at V and 2 bases at J, with 8 bases between the two ends. The CDR3 sequence: CASKYGNTEAFF. Here the CDR3 DNA reads TGTGCCAGCAAGTACGGAAACACTGAAGCTTTCTTT.

The rearrangement joins TRBV5-8 to TRBJ1-5, with TRBD1 identical over 8 bases. The CDR3 extends over 16 amino acids. Per germline, CDR1 SGHTS and CDR2 YDEGEE. The J segment lost 5 bases and the V segment lost 4 bases, leaving 11 bases of the junction unmatched. CDR3 in amino acids: CASSPPNRGAHQPQHF. The CDR3 DNA is TGTGCCAGCAGCCCGCCGAACAGGGGGGCACATCAGCCCCAGCATTTT.

This chain uses TRBV30 with TRBJ1-5; D gene unclear. Trimming removed 3 bases from V and 0 bases from J, with 9 bases in between. CDR3 length: 14 residues. Germline V gene sequence: CDR1 GTSNPN, CDR2 SVGIG (reference sequence). The CDR3 DNA follows: TGTGCCTGGAGGCTCAAGGTTAGCAATCAGCCCCAGCATTTT. It translates to CAWRLKVSNQPQHF.

The chain employs TRBV2 and TRBJ1-2; D uncertain. From germline, CDR1 is SNHLY and CDR2 FYNNEI. The V gene lost 6 bases and the J gene lost 8 bases, with 10 bases spanning the gap. The CDR3 runs to 11 residues. In DNA, the CDR3 is TGTGCCAGCAGCCTCGAGTTGGGCTACACCTTC. As protein: CASSLELGYTF.

The V call is TRBV9, the J call TRBJ2-7; TRBD1 matches 7 bases. The germline CDR1 and CDR2 sequences are SGDLS and YYNGEE. Trimming at V came to 4 bases and at J to 7 bases, leaving 8 bases not matched to a gene. The CDR3 runs 13 residues. CDR3 DNA sequence: TGTGCCAGCAGCTTTCGGACAGGAGGTGAGCAGTACTTC. As protein: CASSFRTGGEQYF.

V usage is TRBV9 and J usage is TRBJ2-7; 7 bases are shared with TRBD2. The V segment lost 3 bases and the J segment 3 bases; nucleotides outside the gene matches: 9. The CDR3 is made up of 15 amino acids. Germline CDR1 reads SGDLS; CDR2 reads YYNGEE. CDR3: CASSEAAGRDYEQYF. CDR3 sequence (DNA): TGTGCCAGCAGCGAAGCAGCGGGACGGGACTACGAGCAGTACTTC.

V and J are TRBV10-3 and TRBJ2-1; possibly TRBD1 for D (5 bases). Trimming pared 2 bases from V and 1 base from J, leaving 33 bases between. In germline, CDR1 is ENHRY, CDR2 SYGVKD. The CDR3 is 23 residues long. CDR3 protein: CAISEELTGRLGLPSISYNEQFF. Here the CDR3 DNA reads TGTGCCATCAGTGAGGAACTAACGGGCCGACTGGGGCTGCCTTCCATTTCCTACAATGAGCAGTTCTTC.

This chain connects TRBV11-2 to TRBJ2-5, with 7 bases identical to TRBD1. V shed 6 bases, J shed 5 bases, and the junction held 6 bases outside the gene matches. The CDR3 contains 13 residues. Germline V gives CDR1 SGHAT, CDR2 FQNNGV. CDR3 in DNA: TGTGCCAGCAGGGAACAGGGGATGGAGACCCAGTACTTC. It yields the protein CASREQGMETQYF.

In its sample, this clone is large. V usage is TRBV30 and J usage is TRBJ1-1; possible D gene TRBD1, 6 bases. Germline V gene data show CDR1 as GTSNPN and CDR2 as SVGIG (reference sequence). V was pared by 6 bases and J by 1 base, with 15 bases between. This CDR3 has 14 amino acids. The CDR3 region is CACEGGLGNTEAFF. The CDR3 DNA follows: TGTGCCTGTGAGGGGGGCCTAGGGAACACTGAAGCTTTCTTT.

In this sample, this clone turned up once. The J gene is TRBJ1-1, the V gene TRBV5-1; TRBD1 aligns across 10 bases. The CDR3 totals 15 residues. V lost 3 bases, J lost 1 base, and 3 bases stayed unmatched. Germline V gives CDR1 SGHRS, CDR2 YFSETQ. CDR3 sequence: CASSYWTGGNTEAFF. CDR3 DNA sequence: TGCGCCAGCAGCTACTGGACAGGGGGGAACACTGAAGCTTTCTTT. Full variable domain (outside the CDR3, taken from reference TRBV5-1 and TRBJ1-1): KAGVTQTPRYLIKTRGQQVTLSCSPISGHRSVSWYQQTPGQGLQFLFEYFSETQRNKGNFPGRFSGRQFSNSRSEMNVSTLELGDSALYLCASSYWTGGNTEAFFGQGTRLTVV.

The gene calls are TRBV6-5 and TRBJ2-7; D unresolved. V lost 2 bases and J 5 bases, leaving 10 bases between the germline ends. The germline CDR1 and CDR2 sequences are MNHEY and SVGAGI. The CDR3 length is 13 residues. CDR3 nucleotides: TGTGCCAGCAGTTACAGGGTTTCAGACGAGCAGTACTTC. Translating gives CASSYRVSDEQYF.

The V and J genes are TRBV28 and TRBJ1-4; 11 bases fit TRBD1. This CDR3 is built from 14 residues. V lost 6 bases, J lost 8 bases, and 5 bases stayed unmatched. Germline V gives CDR1 MDHEN, CDR2 SYDVKM. The DNA for the CDR3 is TGTGCCAGCAGCCTGGACAGGGGGCGCGAAAAACTGTTTTTT. It translates to CASSLDRGREKLFF.